A selection of T cell receptor beta chains follows, all from one sample in a study of human T cells and chemical hapten exposure. TCRdb re-called the RACE reads with MiXCR, one entry per CDR3 protein. Found here are about 34,000 distinct CDR3 sequences, around 10% of them singletons; the top ten hold around 25%. The sample in question was whole blood, obtained in connection with sensitization to the hapten diphenylcyclopropenone (DPC). The source is a man aged 45-65 years with alopecia areata. Some clones in this sample may be carry-over from other donors' samples. The CDR3 runs from the conserved cysteine through the conserved F or W. Each record gives: clone size, V gene, J gene, D gene, CDR3 protein, CDR3 DNA. A D gene is named only where the DNA matches it firmly. Where a row states a size, it is once, few, many or the class of an expanded clone; other rows omit it.

abundance: NA
v_gene: TRBV7-6
j_gene: TRBJ2-6
d_gene: TRBD1
CDR3aa: CASSLKGGHSGANVLTF
CDR3nt: TGTGCCAGCAGCTTAAAAGGGGGCCATTCTGGGGCCAACGTCCTGACTTTC

abundance: many
v_gene: TRBV7-8
j_gene: TRBJ1-5
d_gene: NA
CDR3aa: CASSSGRGTKEYSNQPQHF
CDR3nt: TGTGCCAGCAGCTCCGGGAGGGGGACAAAAGAATATAGCAATCAGCCCCAGCATTTT

abundance: NA
v_gene: TRBV11-1
j_gene: TRBJ2-2
d_gene: NA
CDR3aa: CASSGQRITGELFF
CDR3nt: TGTGCCAGCAGCGGACAGAGAATCACCGGGGAGCTGTTTTTT

abundance: many
v_gene: TRBV7-3
j_gene: TRBJ2-5
d_gene: NA
CDR3aa: CASSSEIGETQYF
CDR3nt: TGTGCCAGCAGCTCGGAAATTGGAGAGACCCAGTACTTC

abundance: NA
v_gene: TRBV28
j_gene: TRBJ2-5
d_gene: TRBD1
CDR3aa: CASSSAGTESQETQYF
CDR3nt: TGTGCCAGCAGTTCCGCCGGGACAGAAAGCCAAGAGACCCAGTACTTC

abundance: many
v_gene: TRBV28
j_gene: TRBJ2-7
d_gene: TRBD1
CDR3aa: CASSSTGTASYEQYF
CDR3nt: TGTGCCAGCAGTTCAACCGGGACAGCCTCCTACGAGCAGTACTTC

abundance: few
v_gene: TRBV28
j_gene: TRBJ1-3
d_gene: NA
CDR3aa: CASSLSASENTIYF
CDR3nt: TGTGCCAGCAGTTTGAGCGCTTCTGAAAACACCATATATTTT

abundance: few
v_gene: TRBV9
j_gene: TRBJ2-3
d_gene: TRBD1
CDR3aa: CASSVAGGGTDTQYF
CDR3nt: TGTGCCAGCAGCGTAGCAGGGGGCGGGACAGATACGCAGTATTTT

abundance: few
v_gene: TRBV9
j_gene: TRBJ2-5
d_gene: TRBD2
CDR3aa: CASSVGAAGDRETQYF
CDR3nt: TGTGCCAGCAGCGTAGGAGCAGCGGGAGACCGAGAGACCCAGTACTTC

abundance: many
v_gene: TRBV5-1
j_gene: TRBJ1-3
d_gene: TRBD1
CDR3aa: CASSLGITGAAGNTIYF
CDR3nt: TGCGCCAGCAGCTTGGGGATAACAGGGGCCGCTGGAAACACCATATATTTT

abundance: many
v_gene: TRBV6-5
j_gene: TRBJ2-1
d_gene: NA
CDR3aa: CASSSRLTSYNEQFF
CDR3nt: TGTGCCAGCAGTTCGAGGCTAACCTCCTACAATGAGCAGTTCTTC

abundance: many
v_gene: TRBV28
j_gene: TRBJ2-2
d_gene: NA
CDR3aa: CASRRGGNTGELFF
CDR3nt: TGTGCCAGCAGACGTGGGGGGAACACCGGGGAGCTGTTTTTT

abundance: many
v_gene: TRBV7-2
j_gene: TRBJ2-7
d_gene: TRBD2
CDR3aa: CASSLDTSGPYEQYF
CDR3nt: TGTGCCAGCAGCCTGGATACTAGCGGGCCCTACGAGCAGTACTTC

abundance: many
v_gene: TRBV30
j_gene: TRBJ2-5
d_gene: NA
CDR3aa: CAWSRRQQETQYF
CDR3nt: TGTGCCTGGAGTCGCAGACAGCAAGAGACCCAGTACTTC

abundance: few
v_gene: TRBV28
j_gene: TRBJ2-3
d_gene: TRBD2
CDR3aa: CASSFTSGIRNTQYF
CDR3nt: TGTGCCAGCAGTTTTACTAGCGGGATACGTAATACGCAGTATTTT

abundance: many
v_gene: TRBV7-2
j_gene: TRBJ2-2
d_gene: NA
CDR3aa: CASSLGGGANTGELFF
CDR3nt: TGTGCCAGCAGCTTAGGAGGCGGCGCGAACACCGGGGAGCTGTTTTTT

abundance: NA
v_gene: TRBV28
j_gene: TRBJ1-6
d_gene: TRBD1
CDR3aa: CASSLSDRGGPPLHF
CDR3nt: TGTGCCAGCAGTTTATCAGACAGGGGAGGGCCACCCCTCCACTTT

abundance: medium-sized
v_gene: TRBV2
j_gene: TRBJ2-1
d_gene: NA
CDR3aa: CASSWTVGNEQFF
CDR3nt: TGTGCCAGCAGTTGGACTGTCGGAAATGAGCAGTTCTTC

abundance: few
v_gene: TRBV29-1
j_gene: TRBJ1-1
d_gene: TRBD1
CDR3aa: CSLTGENTEAFF
CDR3nt: TGCAGCCTGACAGGGGAGAACACTGAAGCCTTCTTT

abundance: many
v_gene: TRBV15
j_gene: TRBJ1-5
d_gene: NA
CDR3aa: CATSRDPLSNQPQHF
CDR3nt: TGTGCCACCAGCAGAGATCCCCTTTCCAATCAGCCCCAGCATTTT

abundance: many
v_gene: TRBV2
j_gene: TRBJ2-3
d_gene: NA
CDR3aa: CASSARNRRTDTQYF
CDR3nt: TGTGCCAGCAGCGCTAGGAACCGCCGCACAGATACGCAGTATTTT

abundance: NA
v_gene: TRBV6-5
j_gene: TRBJ1-6
d_gene: TRBD1
CDR3aa: CASSSSDRGRDSPLYF
CDR3nt: TGTGCCAGCAGTTCTTCAGACAGGGGTCGGGATTCACCCCTCTACTTT

abundance: many
v_gene: TRBV3-1
j_gene: TRBJ2-1
d_gene: TRBD2
CDR3aa: CASSRAPSGRLDEQFF
CDR3nt: TGTGCCAGCAGCCGAGCTCCTAGCGGGAGATTGGATGAGCAGTTCTTC

abundance: many
v_gene: TRBV10-2
j_gene: TRBJ2-5
d_gene: NA
CDR3aa: CASSEGEGTQYF
CDR3nt: TGCGCCAGCAGTGAGGGGGAAGGGACCCAGTACTTC

abundance: many
v_gene: TRBV11-2
j_gene: TRBJ1-1
d_gene: NA
CDR3aa: CASSSSAGRVEAFF
CDR3nt: TGTGCCAGCAGCTCATCGGCAGGGAGGGTTGAAGCTTTCTTT

abundance: many
v_gene: TRBV27
j_gene: TRBJ1-2
d_gene: NA
CDR3aa: CASVGPYGYTF
CDR3nt: TGTGCCAGCGTGGGGCCGTATGGCTACACCTTC

abundance: few
v_gene: TRBV29-1
j_gene: TRBJ2-1
d_gene: TRBD1
CDR3aa: CSVVAGGRDEQFF
CDR3nt: TGCAGCGTTGTCGCAGGGGGACGGGATGAGCAGTTCTTC

abundance: many
v_gene: TRBV7-8
j_gene: TRBJ2-7
d_gene: TRBD2
CDR3aa: CASSPLASGSGAYF
CDR3nt: TGTGCCAGCAGCCCCCTGGCTAGCGGGAGTGGTGCGTACTTC

abundance: NA
v_gene: TRBV2
j_gene: TRBJ2-4
d_gene: NA
CDR3aa: CASSVDGLAKNIQYF
CDR3nt: TGTGCCAGCAGTGTCGACGGACTAGCCAAAAACATTCAGTACTTC

abundance: many
v_gene: TRBV28
j_gene: TRBJ2-5
d_gene: NA
CDR3aa: CASSLPRQGETQYF
CDR3nt: TGTGCCAGCAGTTTACCTCGGCAGGGGGAGACCCAGTACTTC

abundance: few
v_gene: TRBV29-1
j_gene: TRBJ2-7
d_gene: NA
CDR3aa: CSVEGGSAYEQYF
CDR3nt: TGCAGCGTGGAGGGAGGTAGCGCCTACGAGCAGTACTTC

abundance: many
v_gene: TRBV25-1
j_gene: TRBJ2-7
d_gene: TRBD1
CDR3aa: CASRGTGHSYEQYF
CDR3nt: TGTGCCAGCCGAGGGACAGGCCACTCCTACGAGCAGTACTTC